This T cell receptor beta chain was profiled in a study of post-analysis software for immune sequencing data. General study points: Those samples that were prepared in the same batch co-clustered strongly by F measure. TRBV segments more frequent in patients than in controls numbered roughly 5 and included TRBV5-6, TRBV5-1 and TRBV20-1.

This CDR3 contains 18 residues. J lost 2 bases, V lost 5 bases, and 18 bases had no gene match. CDR1 DFQATT and CDR2 SNEGSKA come from the germline V gene (reference sequence). TCR beta cDNA libraries included unique molecular identifiers. There were roughly 0.95 to 10 million T cells, and about half a million cDNA molecules came from them. TCRdb recomputed calls from the PCR reads with MiXCR, one row per CDR3 protein. Of approximately 770,000 distinct CDR3 sequences listed, 46% are singletons. This clonotype was recorded a few times. The antigen remains unidentified. Sequences were obtained from blood. The sequence was collected from a girl aged 10 to 17 with multiple sclerosis. The chain links TRBV20-1 to TRBJ2-1; the match to TRBD2 covers 7 bases. CDR3 sequence: CSAEMGVPTAGAYNEQFF. CDR3 DNA sequence: TGCAGTGCTGAAATGGGAGTTCCTACGGCGGGAGCCTACAATGAGCAGTTCTTC.